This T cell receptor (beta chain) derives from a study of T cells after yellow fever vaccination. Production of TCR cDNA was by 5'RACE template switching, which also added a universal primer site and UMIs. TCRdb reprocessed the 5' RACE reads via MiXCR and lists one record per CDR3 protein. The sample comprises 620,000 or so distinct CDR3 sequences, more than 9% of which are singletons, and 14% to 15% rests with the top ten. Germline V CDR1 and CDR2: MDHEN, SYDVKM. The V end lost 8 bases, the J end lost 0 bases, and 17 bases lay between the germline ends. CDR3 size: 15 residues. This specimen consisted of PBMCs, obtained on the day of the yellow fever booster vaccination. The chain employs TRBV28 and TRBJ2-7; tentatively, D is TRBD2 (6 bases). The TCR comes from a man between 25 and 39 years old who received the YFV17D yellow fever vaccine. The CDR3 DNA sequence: TGTGCCAGCGGCCCCCTAGGTAGCGGCTCCTACGAGCAGTACTTC. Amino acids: CASGPLGSGSYEQYF.